This section outlines one T cell receptor beta chain sequence together with its context. The data belong to a study of blood T cell repertoires in COVID-19. Study as a whole: Material from acute and convalescent COVID-19 was sourced from the United States, Italy and Spain.

Authors' data handling: How many nucleated cells were present was estimated from reference gene primer amplification. Generated by immunoSEQ multiplex PCR, the TCRdb table keeps only in-frame clones and is missing some. The DNA was the basis for D and trimming; V, J and clone size are from that table. The table shows under 200,000 clones, with about nine tenths occurring only once. The V gene's germline CDR1 is MDHEN and CDR2 SYDVKM. This CDR3 spans 18 amino acids. V was pared by 2 bases and J by 5 bases, with 13 bases of the junction left unmatched. The receptor comes from a man aged 18 to 30 with COVID-19, enrolled during active disease. This chain links TRBV28 with TRBJ1-5; 9 bases match TRBD1. The sample consisted of peripheral blood. The CDR3 sequence: CASSLQTFRQGVYQPQHF. The CDR3 DNA is TGTGCCAGCAGTTTACAGACCTTCCGACAGGGGGTCTATCAGCCCCAGCATTTT.